Sequencing of this T cell receptor (beta chain) was carried out in a study of cytomegalovirus exposure and HLA in healthy donors. The V end lost 2 bases, the J end lost 3 bases, and 8 bases lay between the germline ends. Germline CDR1 and CDR2: KGHSH and LQKENI. This CDR3 region has 14 residues. The PCR used 60 Vbeta and 13 Jbeta primers. The method was immunoSEQ multiplex PCR; TCRdb's version includes in-frame clones alone and lacks a portion of them. Of fewer than 200,000 clones in the sample, approximately 81% were seen once. The sample taken for sequencing was PBMCs. The J gene is TRBJ2-1, the V gene TRBV18; D uncertain. The sequence came from a man aged 30 to 45 in good health and CMV-seropositive. In nucleotides, the CDR3 is TGTGCCAGCTCACCAGTGCCAGACTACAATGAGCAGTTCTTC. It translates to CASSPVPDYNEQFF.